This T cell receptor beta chain was documented in a study of CD8 T cells in Susac syndrome. The J segment lost 0 bases and the V segment lost 5 bases, leaving 11 bases of the junction unmatched. This CDR3 spans 19 amino acids. Per the germline V gene, CDR1 is SGHVS and CDR2 is FQNEAQ. RNA totalling roughly 0.5 to 1 ug underwent reverse transcription with random hexamers. TCRdb reprocessed the immunoSEQ multiplex PCR reads via MiXCR and lists one record per CDR3 protein. The sample lists 95,000 to 150,000 distinct CDR3 sequences, around 96% occurring once. The source of this sequence is a human donor with Susac syndrome. The sequencing input was CD4+ T cells from PBMCs. V usage is TRBV7-8 and J usage is TRBJ2-4, with 12 bases that match TRBD1. The CDR3 loop is CASSTGTGGRMRAKNIQYF. CDR3 coding DNA: TGTGCCAGCAGCACCGGGACAGGGGGCAGAATGCGAGCCAAAAACATTCAGTACTTC.